These T cell receptor beta chains were read from a single sample in a study of OX40 agonist ivuxolimab in advanced cancers. Assay: immunoSEQ multiplex PCR; the TCRdb copy retains only in-frame clones and omits some. The data show about 17,000 clones, more than 75% seen once. The material sequenced was CD4+ or CD8+ T cells sorted from blood, taken in a trial of the OX40 agonist ivuxolimab. The receptor set was obtained from an adult with an advanced solid tumor such as melanoma, head and neck, liver or kidney cancer. Both conserved end residues are part of each CDR3. Fields, in order: clone size, J gene, D gene, V gene, CDR3 DNA, CDR3 protein. The D gene is left open where the match is weak. Size is omitted from some rows. Given values are once, few, many or a class for expanded clones.

clone size: NA
J gene: TRBJ2-2
D gene: NA
V gene: TRBV13
CDR3 DNA: TGTGCCAGCAGCGGCTGGACAGACAACACCGGGGAGCTGTTTTTT
CDR3 protein: CASSGWTDNTGELFF

clone size: NA
J gene: TRBJ2-7
D gene: NA
V gene: TRBV19
CDR3 DNA: TGTGCCAGTAGTTACGGCTGGGGTTTGTACGAGCAGTACTTC
CDR3 protein: CASSYGWGLYEQYF

clone size: NA
J gene: TRBJ2-6
D gene: NA
V gene: TRBV29-1
CDR3 DNA: TGCAGCGCCACCGCTACCAACGTCCTGACTTTC
CDR3 protein: CSATATNVLTF

clone size: NA
J gene: TRBJ2-7
D gene: TRBD1
V gene: TRBV11-1
CDR3 DNA: TGTGCCAGCAGCACGGACAGGGGGAGGCCCTACGAGCAGTACTTC
CDR3 protein: CASSTDRGRPYEQYF

clone size: NA
J gene: TRBJ2-5
D gene: NA
V gene: TRBV7-9
CDR3 DNA: TGTGCCAGCAGCTTCTCTGGTTCCCAAGAGACCCAGTACTTC
CDR3 protein: CASSFSGSQETQYF

clone size: few
J gene: TRBJ2-3
D gene: TRBD1
V gene: TRBV30
CDR3 DNA: TGTGCCTGGAGTAGGACAGGGGGCGCAGATACGCAGTATTTT
CDR3 protein: CAWSRTGGADTQYF

clone size: NA
J gene: TRBJ2-7
D gene: TRBD1
V gene: TRBV19
CDR3 DNA: TGTGCCAGTAGTCCTGGGACAGTAACCTACGAGCAGTACTTC
CDR3 protein: CASSPGTVTYEQYF

clone size: NA
J gene: TRBJ2-6
D gene: NA
V gene: TRBV2
CDR3 DNA: TGTGCCAGCAGTGAAGTACTAGAGGCCAACGTCCTGACTTTC
CDR3 protein: CASSEVLEANVLTF

clone size: NA
J gene: TRBJ1-1
D gene: NA
V gene: TRBV4-1
CDR3 DNA: TGCGCCAGCAGCCTAATGGTGGTGAACACTGAAGCTTTCTTT
CDR3 protein: CASSLMVVNTEAFF

clone size: NA
J gene: TRBJ1-1
D gene: TRBD1
V gene: TRBV30
CDR3 DNA: TGTGCCTGGAGCCAGGGGGCGAACACTGAAGCTTTCTTT
CDR3 protein: CAWSQGANTEAFF

clone size: NA
J gene: TRBJ2-7
D gene: TRBD1
V gene: TRBV5-6
CDR3 DNA: TGTGCCAGCAGCTTTGGGACAGGGGATGACGAGCAGTACTTC
CDR3 protein: CASSFGTGDDEQYF

clone size: NA
J gene: TRBJ2-7
D gene: TRBD1
V gene: TRBV6-1
CDR3 DNA: TGTGCCAGCAGGGGACAGGGCTACCATTACGAGCAGTACTTC
CDR3 protein: CASRGQGYHYEQYF

clone size: NA
J gene: TRBJ2-2
D gene: TRBD1
V gene: TRBV6-6
CDR3 DNA: TGTGCCAGCAGAAGTACAGGGGCAACCGGGGAGCTGTTTTTT
CDR3 protein: CASRSTGATGELFF

clone size: NA
J gene: TRBJ2-7
D gene: NA
V gene: TRBV25-1
CDR3 DNA: TGTGCCAGCAGTCGACAGGGACTCCGAGAGCAGTACTTC
CDR3 protein: CASSRQGLREQYF

clone size: NA
J gene: TRBJ2-2
D gene: NA
V gene: TRBV12-5
CDR3 DNA: TGTGCTACAAGGGACGACACCGGGGAGCTGTTTTTT
CDR3 protein: CATRDDTGELFF

clone size: NA
J gene: TRBJ2-5
D gene: NA
V gene: TRBV9
CDR3 DNA: TGTGCCAGCAGCCCTCGTAGTGGGGGTAAAGAGACCCAGTACTTC
CDR3 protein: CASSPRSGGKETQYF

clone size: NA
J gene: TRBJ2-7
D gene: NA
V gene: TRBV5-6
CDR3 DNA: TGTGCCAGCAGCTTGGACAGGGCCTCCTGGGGGGACGAGCAGTACTTC
CDR3 protein: CASSLDRASWGDEQYF

clone size: NA
J gene: TRBJ1-1
D gene: NA
V gene: TRBV10-1
CDR3 DNA: TGCGCCAGCAGTGGCGGGTTGGGGACTGAAGCTTTCTTT
CDR3 protein: CASSGGLGTEAFF

clone size: NA
J gene: TRBJ2-2
D gene: NA
V gene: TRBV19
CDR3 DNA: TGTGCCACCTCCCAGACTACAACCGGGGAGCTGTTTTTT
CDR3 protein: CATSQTTTGELFF

clone size: NA
J gene: TRBJ2-2
D gene: NA
V gene: TRBV6-5
CDR3 DNA: TGTGCCAGCAGTTTCGTTAGTTGGGACACCGGGGAGCTGTTTTTT
CDR3 protein: CASSFVSWDTGELFF

clone size: NA
J gene: TRBJ2-7
D gene: NA
V gene: TRBV6-1
CDR3 DNA: TGTGCCAGCAGTGAACTTGGGGGAAGCTACGAGCAGTACTTC
CDR3 protein: CASSELGGSYEQYF

clone size: NA
J gene: TRBJ1-1
D gene: TRBD1
V gene: TRBV5-1
CDR3 DNA: TGCGCCAGCAGCTTGGCCGAATGGCGACAGGGGTTTTTGTCGGCGAACACTGAAGCTTTCTTT
CDR3 protein: CASSLAEWRQGFLSANTEAFF

clone size: NA
J gene: TRBJ1-2
D gene: TRBD1
V gene: TRBV20-1
CDR3 DNA: TGCAGTGTTAGGGACAGGGCGGGCTACACCTTC
CDR3 protein: CSVRDRAGYTF

clone size: NA
J gene: TRBJ1-2
D gene: TRBD1
V gene: TRBV27
CDR3 DNA: TGTGCCAGCAGTTTACTATGGGGACAGGGGGACTATGGCTACACCTTC
CDR3 protein: CASSLLWGQGDYGYTF

clone size: NA
J gene: TRBJ2-3
D gene: NA
V gene: TRBV13
CDR3 DNA: TGTGCCAGCAGCTTAGGGGGGCGCAGCACAGATACGCAGTATTTT
CDR3 protein: CASSLGGRSTDTQYF

clone size: NA
J gene: TRBJ2-3
D gene: NA
V gene: TRBV4-1
CDR3 DNA: TGCGCCAGCAGCCAGTTCCTCGGGACTGGGGCGTCTGATACGCAGTATTTT
CDR3 protein: CASSQFLGTGASDTQYF

clone size: NA
J gene: TRBJ1-2
D gene: NA
V gene: TRBV13
CDR3 DNA: TGTGCCAGCAGCCCCCAGGACTACTATGGCTACACCTTC
CDR3 protein: CASSPQDYYGYTF

clone size: NA
J gene: TRBJ1-1
D gene: NA
V gene: TRBV27
CDR3 DNA: TGTGCCAGCAGTGACGGGGGTGTCGACACTGAAGCTTTCTTT
CDR3 protein: CASSDGGVDTEAFF

clone size: NA
J gene: TRBJ1-5
D gene: NA
V gene: TRBV2
CDR3 DNA: TGTGCCAGCAGTGAAGCAGGGGTTAGCAATCAGCCCCAGCATTTT
CDR3 protein: CASSEAGVSNQPQHF

clone size: NA
J gene: TRBJ1-5
D gene: NA
V gene: TRBV27
CDR3 DNA: TGTGCCAGCAGTTCGGGGACCGGCAATCAGCCCCAGCATTTT
CDR3 protein: CASSSGTGNQPQHF

clone size: NA
J gene: TRBJ2-5
D gene: NA
V gene: TRBV7-9
CDR3 DNA: TGTGCCAGCAGCTTAATTCGTGCAGGGGTTCTGGAGACCCAGTACTTC
CDR3 protein: CASSLIRAGVLETQYF

clone size: NA
J gene: TRBJ2-3
D gene: TRBD2
V gene: TRBV11-2
CDR3 DNA: TGTGCCAGCAGCCCAGGGACTAGCGGAAGCACAGATACGCAGTATTTT
CDR3 protein: CASSPGTSGSTDTQYF

clone size: NA
J gene: TRBJ1-1
D gene: NA
V gene: TRBV5-1
CDR3 DNA: TGCGCCAGCAGCTTGGCCTTCGACAGTGAAGCTTTCTTT
CDR3 protein: CASSLAFDSEAFF

clone size: NA
J gene: TRBJ1-6
D gene: NA
V gene: TRBV7-2
CDR3 DNA: TGTGCCAGCAGCTTAGAGGGACACAGATCACCCCTCCACTTT
CDR3 protein: CASSLEGHRSPLHF

clone size: NA
J gene: TRBJ1-3
D gene: NA
V gene: TRBV9
CDR3 DNA: TGTGCCAGCAGCCCCTGGACGGGCTTCTCTGGAAACACCATATATTTT
CDR3 protein: CASSPWTGFSGNTIYF

clone size: NA
J gene: TRBJ2-2
D gene: NA
V gene: TRBV19
CDR3 DNA: TGTGCCAGTAGTTCCCCCAAATGGGAGCTGTTTTTT
CDR3 protein: CASSSPKWELFF